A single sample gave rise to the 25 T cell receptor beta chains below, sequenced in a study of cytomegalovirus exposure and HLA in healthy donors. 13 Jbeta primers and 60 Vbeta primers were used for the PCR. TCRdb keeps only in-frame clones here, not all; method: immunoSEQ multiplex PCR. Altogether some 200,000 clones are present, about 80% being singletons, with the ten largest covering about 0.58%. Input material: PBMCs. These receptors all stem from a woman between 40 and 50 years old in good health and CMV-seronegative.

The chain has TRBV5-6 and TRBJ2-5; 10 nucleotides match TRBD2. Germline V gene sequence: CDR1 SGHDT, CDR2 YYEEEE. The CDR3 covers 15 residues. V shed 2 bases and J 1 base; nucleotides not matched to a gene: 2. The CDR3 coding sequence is TGTGCCAGCAGCTTCCTAGCGGGGGTCCAAGAGACCCAGTACTTC. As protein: CASSFLAGVQETQYF.

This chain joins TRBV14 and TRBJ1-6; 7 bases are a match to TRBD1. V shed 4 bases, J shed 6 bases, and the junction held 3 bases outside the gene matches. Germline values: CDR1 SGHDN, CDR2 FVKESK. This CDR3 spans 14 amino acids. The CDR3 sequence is CASSLGTANSPLHF. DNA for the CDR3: TGTGCCAGCAGCCTCGGGACAGCTAATTCACCCCTCCACTTT.

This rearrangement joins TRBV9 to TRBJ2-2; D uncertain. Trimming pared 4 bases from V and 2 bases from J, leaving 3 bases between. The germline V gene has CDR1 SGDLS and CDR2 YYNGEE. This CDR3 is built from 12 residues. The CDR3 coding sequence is TGTGCCAGCAGCCCAAACACCGGGGAGCTGTTTTTT. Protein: CASSPNTGELFF.

The CDR3 loop is CASSQGAETQYF. CDR3 bases: TGTGCCAGCAGCCAAGGGGCAGAGACCCAGTACTTC. The chain employs TRBV11-2 and TRBJ2-5, with D possibly being TRBD1 (5 bases). Per germline, CDR1 SGHAT and CDR2 FQNNGV. V was pared by 5 bases and J by 4 bases, with 8 bases between. The CDR3 length is 12 residues.

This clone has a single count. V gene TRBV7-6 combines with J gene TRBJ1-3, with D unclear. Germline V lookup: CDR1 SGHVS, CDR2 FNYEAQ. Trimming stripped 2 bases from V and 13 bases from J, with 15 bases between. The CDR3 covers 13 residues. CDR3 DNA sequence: TGTGCCAGCAGCTTATCGACTTACTCCCCAATATATTTT. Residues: CASSLSTYSPIYF.

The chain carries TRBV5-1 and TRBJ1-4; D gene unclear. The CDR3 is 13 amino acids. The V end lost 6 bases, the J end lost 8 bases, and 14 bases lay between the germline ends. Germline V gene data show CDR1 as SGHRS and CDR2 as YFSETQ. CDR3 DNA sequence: TGCGCCAGCAAGGAAACGGGTAGCGAAAAACTGTTTTTT. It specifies CASKETGSEKLFF.

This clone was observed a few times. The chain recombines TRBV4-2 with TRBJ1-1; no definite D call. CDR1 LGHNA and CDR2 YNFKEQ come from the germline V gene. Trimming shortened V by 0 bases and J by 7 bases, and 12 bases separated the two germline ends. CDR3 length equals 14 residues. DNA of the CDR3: TGTGCCAGCAGCCAAGATCTGCGAGCGGGTGAAGCTTTCTTT. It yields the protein CASSQDLRAGEAFF.

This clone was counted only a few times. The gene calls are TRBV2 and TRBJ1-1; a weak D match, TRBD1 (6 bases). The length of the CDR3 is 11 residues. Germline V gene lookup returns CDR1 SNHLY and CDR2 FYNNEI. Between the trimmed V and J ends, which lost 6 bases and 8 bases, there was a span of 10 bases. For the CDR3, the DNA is TGTGCCAGCAGGGCCGGGACAGAAGCTTTCTTT. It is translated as CASRAGTEAFF.

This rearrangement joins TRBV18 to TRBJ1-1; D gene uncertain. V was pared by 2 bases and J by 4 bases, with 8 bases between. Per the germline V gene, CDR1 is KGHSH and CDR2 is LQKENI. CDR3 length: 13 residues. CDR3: CASSPGAVTEAFF. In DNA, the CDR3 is TGTGCCAGCTCACCAGGTGCGGTCACTGAAGCTTTCTTT. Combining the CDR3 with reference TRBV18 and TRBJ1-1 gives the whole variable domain NAGVMQNPRHLVRRRGQEARLRCSPMKGHSHVYWYRQLPEEGLKFMVYLQKENIIDESGMPKERFSAEFPKEGPSILRIQQVVRGDSAAYFCASSPGAVTEAFFGQGTRLTVV.

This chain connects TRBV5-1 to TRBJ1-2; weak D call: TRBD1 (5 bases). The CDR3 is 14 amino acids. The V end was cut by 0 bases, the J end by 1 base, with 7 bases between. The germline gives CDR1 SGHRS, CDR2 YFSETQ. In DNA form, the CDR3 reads TGCGCCAGCAGCTTGGCAGGGTTTAACTATGGCTACACCTTC. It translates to CASSLAGFNYGYTF.

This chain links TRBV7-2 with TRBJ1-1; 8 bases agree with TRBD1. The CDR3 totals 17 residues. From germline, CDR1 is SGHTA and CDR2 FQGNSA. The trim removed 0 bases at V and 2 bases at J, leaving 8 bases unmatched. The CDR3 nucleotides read TGTGCCAGCAGCTTAGCGAGTCTGGACAGGGCCAACACTGAAGCTTTCTTT. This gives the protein CASSLASLDRANTEAFF.

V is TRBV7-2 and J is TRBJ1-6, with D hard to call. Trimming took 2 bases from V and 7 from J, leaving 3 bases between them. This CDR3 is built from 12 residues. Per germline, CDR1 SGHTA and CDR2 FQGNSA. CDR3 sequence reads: CASSLSNSPLHF. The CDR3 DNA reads TGTGCCAGCAGCTTATCGAATTCACCCCTCCACTTT.

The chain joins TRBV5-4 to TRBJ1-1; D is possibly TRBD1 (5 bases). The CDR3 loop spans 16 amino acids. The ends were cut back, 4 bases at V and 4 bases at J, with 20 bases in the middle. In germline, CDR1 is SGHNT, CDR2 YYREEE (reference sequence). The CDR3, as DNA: TGTGCCAGCAGCCGGGACTCGGCGGGGAGGGGCACTGAAGCTTTCTTT. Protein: CASSRDSAGRGTEAFF.

In DNA, the CDR3 is TGTGCCAGCAGCTCCAACCGGGACAGCTCCTACGAGCAGTACTTC. It codes for CASSSNRDSSYEQYF. This rearrangement joins TRBV5-4 to TRBJ2-7, with 7 bases lining up with TRBD1. Germline V gene sequence: CDR1 SGHNT, CDR2 YYREEE (reference sequence). The CDR3 covers 15 residues. With 3 bases clipped from V and 0 bases from J, the junction kept 6 bases outside the gene matches. Full variable domain (outside the CDR3, taken from reference TRBV5-4 and TRBJ2-7): ETGVTQSPTHLIKTRGQQVTLRCSSQSGHNTVSWYQQALGQGPQFIFQYYREEENGRGNFPPRFSGLQFPNYSSELNVNALELDDSALYLCASSSNRDSSYEQYFGPGTRLTVT.

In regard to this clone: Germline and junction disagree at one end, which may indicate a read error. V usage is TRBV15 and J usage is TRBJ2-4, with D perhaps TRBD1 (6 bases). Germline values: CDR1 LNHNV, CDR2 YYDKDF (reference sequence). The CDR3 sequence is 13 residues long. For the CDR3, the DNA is TGTGCCACCAGCAGAAGCCGGGACCGGCAGGGGAACTTC. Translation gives CATSRSRDRQGNF.

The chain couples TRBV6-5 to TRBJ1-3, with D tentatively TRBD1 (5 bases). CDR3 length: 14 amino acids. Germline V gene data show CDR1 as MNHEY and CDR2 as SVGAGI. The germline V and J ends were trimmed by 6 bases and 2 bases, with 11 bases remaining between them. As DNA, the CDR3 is TGTGCCAGCAGCCCACAGGCTCCTGGAAACACCATATATTTT. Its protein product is CASSPQAPGNTIYF.

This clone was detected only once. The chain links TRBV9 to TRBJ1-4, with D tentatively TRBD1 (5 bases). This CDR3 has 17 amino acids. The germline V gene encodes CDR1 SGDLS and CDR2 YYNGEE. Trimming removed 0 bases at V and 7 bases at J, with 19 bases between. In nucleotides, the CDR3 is TGTGCCAGCAGCGTAGCTACTGGGGCCCGGAGGGGTGAAAAACTGTTTTTT. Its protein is CASSVATGARRGEKLFF.

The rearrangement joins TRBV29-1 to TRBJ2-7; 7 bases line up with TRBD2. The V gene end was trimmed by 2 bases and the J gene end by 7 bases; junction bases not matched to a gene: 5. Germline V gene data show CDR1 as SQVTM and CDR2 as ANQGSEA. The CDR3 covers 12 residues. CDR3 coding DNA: TGCAGCGTTGAACAGGGAGGGAATGAGCAGTACTTC. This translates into CSVEQGGNEQYF.

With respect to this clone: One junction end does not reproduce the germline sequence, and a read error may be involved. CDR3 in DNA: TGTGCTAGCAGCTTGACTCGCGGGGGGGCCGGGGAGCTGTTTTTT. Protein sequence: CASSLTRGGAGELFF. This chain uses TRBV7-7 with TRBJ2-2; 9 bases line up with TRBD2. CDR1 is SSHAT, CDR2 FNYEAQ, per germline (reference sequence). The CDR3 runs to 15 residues.

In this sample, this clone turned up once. DNA for the CDR3: TGTGCCAGTAGTATAGCAGGGTTTCGCAATCAGCCCCAGCATTTT. As protein: CASSIAGFRNQPQHF. The chain is built from TRBV19 and TRBJ1-5, with D tentatively TRBD1 (5 bases). This CDR3 has 15 residues. Germline CDR1 is LNHDA and CDR2 is SQIVND (reference sequence). Trimming left V 1 base short and J 2 bases short, with 9 bases between.

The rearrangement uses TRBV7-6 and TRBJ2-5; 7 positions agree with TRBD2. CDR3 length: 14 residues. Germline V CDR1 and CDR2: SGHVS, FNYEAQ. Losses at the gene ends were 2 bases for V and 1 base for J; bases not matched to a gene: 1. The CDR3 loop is CASSLPGGQETQYF. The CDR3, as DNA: TGTGCCAGCAGCTTACCGGGAGGCCAAGAGACCCAGTACTTC.

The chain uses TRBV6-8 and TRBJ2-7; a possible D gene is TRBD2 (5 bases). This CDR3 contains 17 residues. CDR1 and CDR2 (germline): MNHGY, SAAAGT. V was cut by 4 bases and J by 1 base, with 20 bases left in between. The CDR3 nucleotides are TGTGCCAGCAGTTCTCAGATGCGGGTGGTCGGGTCCTACGAGCAGTACTTC. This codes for CASSSQMRVVGSYEQYF.

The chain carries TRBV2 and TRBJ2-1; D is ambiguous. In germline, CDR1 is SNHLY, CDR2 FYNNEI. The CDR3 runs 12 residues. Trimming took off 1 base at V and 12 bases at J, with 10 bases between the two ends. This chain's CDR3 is CASSEGAIWQFF. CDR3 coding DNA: TGTGCCAGCAGTGAAGGGGCGATATGGCAGTTCTTC.

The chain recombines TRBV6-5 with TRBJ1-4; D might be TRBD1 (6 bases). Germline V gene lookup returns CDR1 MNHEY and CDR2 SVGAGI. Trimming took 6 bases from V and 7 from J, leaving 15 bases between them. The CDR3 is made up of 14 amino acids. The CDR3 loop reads CASSPRGGSEKLFF. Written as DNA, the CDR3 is TGTGCCAGCAGCCCAAGGGGGGGGAGTGAAAAACTGTTTTTT.

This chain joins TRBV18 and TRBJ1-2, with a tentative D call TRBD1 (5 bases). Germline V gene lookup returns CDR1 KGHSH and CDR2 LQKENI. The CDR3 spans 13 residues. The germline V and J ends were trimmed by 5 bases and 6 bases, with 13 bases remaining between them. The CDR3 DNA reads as TGTGCCAGCTCATCGGCGGGACTTGATGGCTACACCTTC. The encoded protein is CASSSAGLDGYTF.